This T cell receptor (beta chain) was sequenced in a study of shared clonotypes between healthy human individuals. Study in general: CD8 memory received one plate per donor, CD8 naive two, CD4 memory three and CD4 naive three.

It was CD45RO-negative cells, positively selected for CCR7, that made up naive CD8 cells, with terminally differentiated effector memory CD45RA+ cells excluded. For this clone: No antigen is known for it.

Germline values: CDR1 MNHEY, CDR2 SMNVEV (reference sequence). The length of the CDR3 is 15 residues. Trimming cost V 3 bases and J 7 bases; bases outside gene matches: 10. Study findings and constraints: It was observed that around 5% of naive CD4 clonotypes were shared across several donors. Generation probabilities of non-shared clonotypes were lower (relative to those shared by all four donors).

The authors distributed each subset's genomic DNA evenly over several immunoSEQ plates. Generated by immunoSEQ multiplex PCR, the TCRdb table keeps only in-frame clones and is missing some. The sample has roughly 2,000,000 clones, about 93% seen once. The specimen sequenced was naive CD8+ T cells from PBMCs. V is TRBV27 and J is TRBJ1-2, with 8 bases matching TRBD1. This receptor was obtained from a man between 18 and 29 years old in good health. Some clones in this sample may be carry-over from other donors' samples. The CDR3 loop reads CASSFFGQGGGGYTF. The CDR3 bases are TGTGCCAGCAGTTTTTTTGGACAGGGAGGAGGTGGCTACACCTTC.